This T cell receptor beta chain appears in the sequencing data of a study of shared clonotypes between healthy human individuals (dated by TCRdb to the early 2020s). In the study overall: The cohort comprised two women and a few men aged 18 to 49 years. Each donor's leukapheresis produced roughly between roughly 0.9 and 8.9 billion PBMCs. The study deeply sequenced blood TCR repertoires of about 5 healthy adults to estimate repertoire size and the extent of clonotype sharing between individuals. Libraries were prepared and TCR repertoires were sequenced by different laboratories using diverse techniques, in order to increase sequencing depth and limit assay-specific biases. For each donor, CD4 naive and CD4 memory were each run on three plates, CD8 naive on two plates, and CD8 memory on one plate.

The CDR3, from cysteine to phenylalanine, totals 18 residues. The kept DNA is CDR3 alone, 54 bases in frame from the first base. CDR1 MGHRA and CDR2 YSYEKL are derived from the germline V gene. V lost 0 bases and J lost 2 bases, and the count of bases not matched to a germline gene is 8. Concerning this clone itself: There is no known antigen for this receptor. Qualities for individual bases were not recorded, and no much larger clone is one base off.

For the CD8 naive samples, CD45RO-negative cells were positively selected for CCR7, yielding a CD45RA+CCR7+ population from which TemRA cells were excluded. The donors were healthy, HIV-negative adults who had no recently reported acute infections or vaccinations. Only Caucasian adults living in Nashville, Tennessee, USA were represented among the donors. After blood collection by leukapheresis, PBMCs were isolated using Ficoll-Histopaque density gradient centrifugation and then cryopreserved in the vapor phase of liquid nitrogen. Purity and quantity of every magnetically sorted T cell population were checked by analytical flow cytometry. Each sorted fraction had its genomic DNA isolated and then quantified by UV absorbance on a Nanodrop 2000c. Study-wide findings and limitations: Sampling was restricted to blood, and TCR repertoires in tissue are likely to differ from TCR repertoires in blood. Incomplete sequencing was indicated by rarefaction of sorted-subset datasets, despite the large sequencing depth. Clonotypes shared by all four sorted-subset donors showed higher generation probabilities than non-shared clonotypes. Pairwise subsampling indicated that sequencing depth was expected to affect the degree of clonotype sharing among donors. Larger estimated clonotype richness was generally found for naive subsets than for memory subsets. When a handful of donors were compared, the shared fraction of clonotypes was around 4.6% for naive CD4, less than 4% for naive CD8, roughly 2.5% for memory CD4, and 0.35% to 0.4% for memory CD8. The genetic and exposure-history diversity represented was limited by the small number of donors.

Using the deep immunoSEQ assay, TCR CDR3 regions were amplified from genomic DNA by multiplex PCR. Extracted genomic DNA from each cell subset was spread evenly across all wells of several immunoSEQ 96-well plates, with each plate serving as a replicate. Each replicate PCR for sorted subsets received approximately 220 ng genomic DNA, equal to around 32,000 T cell genomes. Purified libraries were quantified with a Qubit 3.0 fluorometer, sized on a Bioanalyzer 2100, and re-quantified with the KAPA Library Quantification kit. Every immunoSEQ 96-well plate was sequenced on a dedicated single-read 150-cycle Illumina NextSeq 550 flow cell. The source study handled its data this way. Because only junctional sequences without quality scores were contained in the immunoSEQ output, filtering matching that applied to full-length reads could not be performed. To assign V/J genes and CDR3, sequences were annotated against IMGT germline references using PyIR, a Python wrapper for IgBLAST v1.9. Reads were removed for weak V/J assignments (E-value above 1e-6), missing CDR3, stop codons, out-of-frame junctions, or ambiguous translated residues. V3J clonotypes were defined by identical inferred V gene, J gene, and CDR3 amino acid sequence. Percentage overlap between repertoires was calculated by dividing the number of shared unique clonotypes by the size of the smaller repertoire. Richness of each repertoire was evaluated using RTK rarefaction, the Chao1 estimator, and Recon v2.1 estimates of unobserved clonotypes. Generation probabilities for all TCRbeta clonotypes obtained by the gDNA method from several donors were computed using OLGA. TCRdb mirrors the immuneACCESS table, restricted to in-frame sequences. Some clones are absent from its copies; in checked studies, under half trace to an unresolved V gene, and the reason for the others is unknown. That table is the source of V, J and clone size, and D and trimming were worked out from the DNA. In this sample the table shows fewer than 800,000 clones, roughly nine tenths of which occur a single time. The ten largest clones capture 24% of the sample.

Sequencing used naive CD8+ T cells sorted from blood. The label giving this sample's cell subset or site can be read as: CD45RA+CCR7+. The V gene is TRBV4-1 and the J gene is TRBJ2-3, and 10 junctional nucleotides match TRBD2. The TCR sequence derives from a young man in good health. The DNA sequence reads TGCGCCAGCAGCCAAGATTCCCTAGCGGGGGACCCCACAGATACGCAGTATTTT. Its coded protein is CASSQDSLAGDPTDTQYF.